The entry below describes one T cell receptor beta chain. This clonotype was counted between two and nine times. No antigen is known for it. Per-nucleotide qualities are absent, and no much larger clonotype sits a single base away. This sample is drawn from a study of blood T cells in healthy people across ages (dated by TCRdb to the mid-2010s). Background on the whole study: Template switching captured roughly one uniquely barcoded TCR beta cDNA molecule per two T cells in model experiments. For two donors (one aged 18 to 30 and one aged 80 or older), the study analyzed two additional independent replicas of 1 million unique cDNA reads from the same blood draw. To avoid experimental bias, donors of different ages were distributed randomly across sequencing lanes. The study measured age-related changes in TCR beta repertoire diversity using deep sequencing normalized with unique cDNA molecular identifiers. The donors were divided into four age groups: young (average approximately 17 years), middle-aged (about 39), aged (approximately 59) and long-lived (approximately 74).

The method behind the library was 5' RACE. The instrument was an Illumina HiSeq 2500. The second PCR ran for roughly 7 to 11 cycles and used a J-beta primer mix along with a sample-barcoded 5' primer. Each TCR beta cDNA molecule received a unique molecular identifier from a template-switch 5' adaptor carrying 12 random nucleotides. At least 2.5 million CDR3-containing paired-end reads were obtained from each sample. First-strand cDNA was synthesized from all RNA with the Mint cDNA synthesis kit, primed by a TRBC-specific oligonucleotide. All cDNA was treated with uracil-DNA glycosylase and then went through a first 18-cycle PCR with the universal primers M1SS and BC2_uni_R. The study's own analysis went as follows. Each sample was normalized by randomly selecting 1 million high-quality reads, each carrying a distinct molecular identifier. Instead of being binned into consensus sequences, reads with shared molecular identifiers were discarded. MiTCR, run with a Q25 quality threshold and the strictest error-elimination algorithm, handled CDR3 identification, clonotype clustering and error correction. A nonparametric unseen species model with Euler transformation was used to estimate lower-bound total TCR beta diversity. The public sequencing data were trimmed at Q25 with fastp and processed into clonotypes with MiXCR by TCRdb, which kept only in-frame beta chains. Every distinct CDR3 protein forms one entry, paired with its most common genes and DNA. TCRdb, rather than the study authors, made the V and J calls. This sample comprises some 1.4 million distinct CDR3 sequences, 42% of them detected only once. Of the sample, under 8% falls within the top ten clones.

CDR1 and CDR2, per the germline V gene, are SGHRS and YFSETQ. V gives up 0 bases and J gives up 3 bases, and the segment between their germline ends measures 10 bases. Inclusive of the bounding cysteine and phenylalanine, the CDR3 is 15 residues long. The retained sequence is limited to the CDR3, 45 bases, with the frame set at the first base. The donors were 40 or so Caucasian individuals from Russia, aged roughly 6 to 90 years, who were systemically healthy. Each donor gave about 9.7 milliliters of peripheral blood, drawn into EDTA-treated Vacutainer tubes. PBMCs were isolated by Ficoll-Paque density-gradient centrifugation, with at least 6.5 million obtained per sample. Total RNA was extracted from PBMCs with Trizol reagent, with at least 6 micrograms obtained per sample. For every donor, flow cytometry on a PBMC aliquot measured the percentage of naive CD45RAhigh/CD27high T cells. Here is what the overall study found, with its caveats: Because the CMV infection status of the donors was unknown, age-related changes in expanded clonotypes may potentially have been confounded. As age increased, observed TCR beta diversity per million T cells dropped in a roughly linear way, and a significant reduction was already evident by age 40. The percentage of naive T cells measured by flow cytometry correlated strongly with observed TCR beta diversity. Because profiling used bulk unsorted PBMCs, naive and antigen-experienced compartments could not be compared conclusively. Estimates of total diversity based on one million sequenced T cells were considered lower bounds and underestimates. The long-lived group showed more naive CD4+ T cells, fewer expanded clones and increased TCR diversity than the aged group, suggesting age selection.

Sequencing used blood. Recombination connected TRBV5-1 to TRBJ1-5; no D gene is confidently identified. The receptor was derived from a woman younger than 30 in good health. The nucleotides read TGCGCCAGCAGCTTGGGCGACTCTGTCAATCAGCCCCAGCATTTT. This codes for CASSLGDSVNQPQHF.